The TCR beta chain under discussion was sequenced for a study of T cells in localized non-small cell lung cancer. Germline lookup yields CDR1 LNHDA and CDR2 SQIVND (reference sequence). The junction had 12 bases not matched to a gene; V was cut back by 6 bases and J by 4 bases. This CDR3 has 15 residues. Findings of the study overall: Adjacent lung had a median about 60 of the 100 largest tumor clones. The study sequenced only one region of the tumor. As a result, intratumor heterogeneity could not be excluded and remains possible. Among the tissues sampled, uninvolved adjacent lung had the highest T cell clonality, above tumor.

Using immunoSEQ multiplex PCR, the repertoire was profiled, and TCRdb retains in-frame clones only, with some absent. In the table there are under 35,000 clones, roughly 90% of which are singletons. Worth noting for this clone: Its antigen is still unknown.

The sample here was peripheral blood, taken before any cancer treatment. The clonotype originates from a female donor of 60 years or more with stage I lung adenocarcinoma. The rearrangement links TRBV19 to TRBJ2-7; 7 nucleotides agree with TRBD1. The CDR3 here is CASRKTGVIAYEQYF. The CDR3 DNA reads as TGTGCCAGTAGGAAAACAGGGGTCATTGCATACGAGCAGTACTTC.